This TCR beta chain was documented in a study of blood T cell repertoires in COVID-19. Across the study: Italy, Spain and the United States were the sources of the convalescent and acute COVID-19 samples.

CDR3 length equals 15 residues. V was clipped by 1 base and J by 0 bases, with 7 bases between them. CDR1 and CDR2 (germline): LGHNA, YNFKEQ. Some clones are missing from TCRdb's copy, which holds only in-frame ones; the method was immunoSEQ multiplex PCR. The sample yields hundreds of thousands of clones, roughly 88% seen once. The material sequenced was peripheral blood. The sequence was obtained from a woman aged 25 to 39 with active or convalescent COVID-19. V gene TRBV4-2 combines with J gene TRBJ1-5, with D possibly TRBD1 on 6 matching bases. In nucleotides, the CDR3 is TGTGCCAGCAGCCAAGGACAGGATAGCAATCAGCCCCAGCATTTT. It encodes CASSQGQDSNQPQHF.